The entry below describes one T cell receptor (beta chain). Going by frequency, this clonotype is medium-sized (0.01 to 0.1%); no count is logged. Its antigen is still unknown. HCMV serostatus was determined by detecting HCMV-specific IgG in serum with a commercial ELISA kit. Peripheral blood mononuclear cells were isolated from blood by Ficoll density gradient centrifugation. This sample is drawn from a study of T cells expressing NK-cell markers (dated by TCRdb to the early 2020s). At the level of the whole study: Three sorted T-cell subsets (CD3+CD56+NKG2C+, CD3+CD56+NKG2C- and CD3+CD56-NKG2C+) from fewer than 10 donors had their TCR beta-chain repertoires profiled. All eight donors whose samples were sequenced were randomly selected healthy volunteers, three of them men and five women. Sequencing of the libraries produced 2 x 150 bp reads on Illumina HiSeq 2000/2500, MiSeq or NextSeq. Among the eight sequenced donors, seven were HCMV-seropositive and one was HCMV-seronegative. What the authors observed across the whole study: It remained unclear whether the expanded NKG2C-expressing T cell clones were specific for HCMV antigens. Those dominant clonotypes were again the most abundant among CD3+CD56-NKG2C+ cells in a handful of donors, at about 28.3-65%. For about 6 donors, the dominant CD3+CD56+NKG2C+ clonotypes were among the top 10 CD8+ clonotypes and accounted for roughly 1.0-7.5% of CD8+ T cells.

CDR1 and CDR2 were assigned from the germline V gene as SGHTA and FQGNSA. The CDR3 has 17 amino acids, counting the end cysteine and phenylalanine. No DNA accompanies this entry. Sequenced on an Illumina HiSeq 2000. TCR beta cDNA libraries were prepared using 5'RACE template switching, which introduced a universal primer site and unique molecular identifiers. Synthesis of cDNA was primed from the TCR beta constant segment and was followed by two consecutive PCR amplification steps. On the authors' methods: MIGEC handled demultiplexing of the reads and grouping by UMI, while MiTCR was used to assemble and quantify clonotypes. To exclude erroneous sequences, any TCR cDNA sequence not supported by at least two reads was discarded. Downstream repertoire analysis used the tcR package, and clonotypes were matched across fractions by CDR3 nucleotide sequence plus V segment. VDJmatch was used to annotate antigen specificity against VDJdb, with one amino acid substitution in CDR3 permitted. The reads were reprocessed in TCRdb, with one entry per CDR3 protein sequence and no accompanying DNA. TCRdb's processing, not the study's, gives the V and J calls here. For this sample, the table gives about 8,000 distinct CDR3 sequences. Under 11% of the sample is in the top ten clones.

The chain links TRBV7-2 with TRBJ2-7; the TCRdb D gene call, TRBD2, has no DNA to confirm it. The sequence was collected from a man younger than 30 in good health. Donor details come from another sample of the same person, matched by shared clones. The sample taken for sequencing was blood T cells: a sorted CD56 or NKG2C T cell subset, CD4+ or CD8+ T cells, or bulk PBMC T cells (not recorded which). The CDR3 sequence is CASSLGLAEGLTYEQYF.